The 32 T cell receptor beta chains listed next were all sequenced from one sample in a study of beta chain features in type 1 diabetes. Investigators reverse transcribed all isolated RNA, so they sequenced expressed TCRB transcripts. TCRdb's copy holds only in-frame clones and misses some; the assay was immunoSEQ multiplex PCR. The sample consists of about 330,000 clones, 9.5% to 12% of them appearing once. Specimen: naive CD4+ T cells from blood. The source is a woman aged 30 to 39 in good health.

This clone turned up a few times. CDR3 sequence: CASRQGDEAFF. The CDR3 bases are TGTGCCAGCAGGCAGGGCGATGAAGCTTTCTTT. The V call is TRBV28, the J call TRBJ1-1, with D perhaps matching TRBD1 (5 bases). This CDR3 is 11 amino acids long. The germline CDR1 and CDR2 sequences are MDHEN and SYDVKM. V lost 6 bases and J 7 bases, leaving 9 bases between the germline ends.

CDR3 protein: CASSPLEGITDTQYF. Here the CDR3 DNA reads TGTGCCAGCAGCCCACTAGAAGGGATCACAGATACGCAGTATTTT. V usage is TRBV11-2 and J usage is TRBJ2-3; TRBD2 might be the D (5 bases). CDR1 is SGHAT, CDR2 FQNNGV, per germline. Deletions cut 5 bases from V and 2 bases from J, with 14 bases between. The CDR3 runs to 15 residues.

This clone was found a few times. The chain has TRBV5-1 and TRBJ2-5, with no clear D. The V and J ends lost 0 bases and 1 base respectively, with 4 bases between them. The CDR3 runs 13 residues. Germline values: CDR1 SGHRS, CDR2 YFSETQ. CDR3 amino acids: CASSLVVQETQYF. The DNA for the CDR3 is TGCGCCAGCAGCTTGGTAGTCCAAGAGACCCAGTACTTC.

The CDR3 is CASSQGDEQPQHF. For the CDR3, the DNA is TGTGCCAGCTCACAGGGGGATGAGCAGCCCCAGCATTTT. This chain joins TRBV18 and TRBJ1-5; a weak D match, TRBD1 (6 bases). The CDR3 covers 13 residues. Trimming left V 4 bases short and J 7 bases short, with 11 bases between. Per germline, CDR1 KGHSH and CDR2 LQKENI.

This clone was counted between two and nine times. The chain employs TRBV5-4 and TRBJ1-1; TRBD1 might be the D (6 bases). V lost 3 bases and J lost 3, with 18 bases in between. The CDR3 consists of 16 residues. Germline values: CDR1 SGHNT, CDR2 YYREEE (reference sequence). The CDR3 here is CASSSRTVNRDTEAFF. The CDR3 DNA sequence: TGTGCCAGCAGCTCACGGACAGTCAATAGGGACACTGAAGCTTTCTTT.

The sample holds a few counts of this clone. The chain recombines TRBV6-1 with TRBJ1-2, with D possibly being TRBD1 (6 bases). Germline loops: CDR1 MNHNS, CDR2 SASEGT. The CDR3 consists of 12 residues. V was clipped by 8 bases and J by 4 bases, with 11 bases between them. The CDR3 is CASEQGTYGYTF. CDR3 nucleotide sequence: TGTGCCAGCGAACAGGGCACCTATGGCTACACCTTC.

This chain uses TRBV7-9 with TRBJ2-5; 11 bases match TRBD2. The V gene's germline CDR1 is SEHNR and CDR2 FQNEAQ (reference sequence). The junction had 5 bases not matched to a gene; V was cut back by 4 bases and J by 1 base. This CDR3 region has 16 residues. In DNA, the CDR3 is TGTGCCAGCAGCTCAGGGACTAGCGGCCTCCAAGAGACCCAGTACTTC. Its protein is CASSSGTSGLQETQYF.

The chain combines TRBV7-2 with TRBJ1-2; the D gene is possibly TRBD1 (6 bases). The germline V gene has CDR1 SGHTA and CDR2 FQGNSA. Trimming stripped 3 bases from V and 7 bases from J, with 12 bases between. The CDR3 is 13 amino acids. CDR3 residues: CASSFTGMGGYTF. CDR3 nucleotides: TGTGCCAGCAGCTTCACAGGGATGGGTGGCTACACCTTC.

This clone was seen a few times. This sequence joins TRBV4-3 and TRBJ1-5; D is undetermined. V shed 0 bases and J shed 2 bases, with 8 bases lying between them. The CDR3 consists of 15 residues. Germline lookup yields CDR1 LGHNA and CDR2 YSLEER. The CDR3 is CASSQDWQGNQPQHF. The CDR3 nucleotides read TGCGCCAGCAGCCAAGATTGGCAGGGCAATCAGCCCCAGCATTTT.

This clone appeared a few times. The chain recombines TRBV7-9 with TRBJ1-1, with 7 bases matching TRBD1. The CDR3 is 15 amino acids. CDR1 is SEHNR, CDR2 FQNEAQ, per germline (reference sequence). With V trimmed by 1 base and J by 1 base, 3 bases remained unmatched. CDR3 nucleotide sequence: TGTGCCAGCAGCTTAGAAGGGGGCGGGAACACTGAAGCTTTCTTT. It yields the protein CASSLEGGGNTEAFF.

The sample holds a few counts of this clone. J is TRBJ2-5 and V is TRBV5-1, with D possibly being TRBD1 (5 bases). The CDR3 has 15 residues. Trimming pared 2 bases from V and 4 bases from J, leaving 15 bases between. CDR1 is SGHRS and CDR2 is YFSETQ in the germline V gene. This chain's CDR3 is CASSLFQGLGETQYF. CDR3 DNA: TGCGCCAGCAGCTTATTCCAGGGCCTCGGAGAGACCCAGTACTTC. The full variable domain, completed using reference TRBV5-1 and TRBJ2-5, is KAGVTQTPRYLIKTRGQQVTLSCSPISGHRSVSWYQQTPGQGLQFLFEYFSETQRNKGNFPGRFSGRQFSNSRSEMNVSTLELGDSALYLCASSLFQGLGETQYFGPGTRLLVL.

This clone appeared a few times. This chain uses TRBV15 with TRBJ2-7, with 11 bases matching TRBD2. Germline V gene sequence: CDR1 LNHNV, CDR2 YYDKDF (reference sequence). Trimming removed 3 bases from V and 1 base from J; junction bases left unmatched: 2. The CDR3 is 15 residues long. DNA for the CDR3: TGTGCCACCAGCAGGGGACTAGCGGAATCCTACGAGCAGTACTTC. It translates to CATSRGLAESYEQYF. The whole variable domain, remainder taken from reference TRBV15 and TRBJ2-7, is DAMVIQNPRYQVTQFGKPVTLSCSQTLNHNVMYWYQQKSSQAPKLLFHYYDKDFNNEADTPDNFQSRRPNTSFCFLDIRSPGLGDTAMYLCATSRGLAESYEQYFGPGTRLTVT.

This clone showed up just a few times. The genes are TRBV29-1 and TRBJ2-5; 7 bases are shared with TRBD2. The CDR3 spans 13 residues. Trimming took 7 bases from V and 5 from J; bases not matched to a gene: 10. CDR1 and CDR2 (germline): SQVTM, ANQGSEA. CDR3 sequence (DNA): TGCAGCGCCTTAGCGGGCCCCGAGGAGACCCAGTACTTC. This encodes CSALAGPEETQYF. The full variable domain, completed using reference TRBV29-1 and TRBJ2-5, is SAVISQKPSRDICQRGTSLTIQCQVDSQVTMMFWYRQQPGQSLTLIATANQGSEATYESGFVIDKFPISRPNLTFSTLTVSNMSPEDSSIYLCSALAGPEETQYFGPGTRLLVL.

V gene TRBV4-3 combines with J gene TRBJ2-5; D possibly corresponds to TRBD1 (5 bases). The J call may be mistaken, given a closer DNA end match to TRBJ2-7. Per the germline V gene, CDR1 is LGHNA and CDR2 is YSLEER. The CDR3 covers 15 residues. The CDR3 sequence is CASSQAPGYAYEQYF. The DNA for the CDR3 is TGCGCCAGCAGCCAAGCGCCAGGGTATGCCTACGAGCAGTACTTC.

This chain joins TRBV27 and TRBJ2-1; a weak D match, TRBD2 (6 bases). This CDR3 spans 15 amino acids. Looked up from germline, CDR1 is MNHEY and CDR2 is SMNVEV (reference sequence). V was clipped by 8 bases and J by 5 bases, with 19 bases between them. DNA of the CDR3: TGTGCCAGCCTGAAAAGGGGACTGTCAAACAATGAGCAGTTCTTC. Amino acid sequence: CASLKRGLSNNEQFF.

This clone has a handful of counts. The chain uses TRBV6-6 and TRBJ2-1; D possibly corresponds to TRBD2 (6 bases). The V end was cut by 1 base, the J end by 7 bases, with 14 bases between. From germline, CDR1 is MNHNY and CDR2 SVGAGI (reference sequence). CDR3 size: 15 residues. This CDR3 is CASSYFGGPGNEQFF. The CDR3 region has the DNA TGTGCCAGCAGTTACTTCGGAGGGCCGGGGAATGAGCAGTTCTTC.

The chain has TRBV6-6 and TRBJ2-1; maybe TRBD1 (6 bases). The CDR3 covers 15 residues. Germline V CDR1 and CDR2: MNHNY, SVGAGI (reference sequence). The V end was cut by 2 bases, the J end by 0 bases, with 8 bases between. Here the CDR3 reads CASSYRGSSYNEQFF. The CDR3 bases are TGTGCCAGCAGTTACAGGGGGAGCTCCTACAATGAGCAGTTCTTC.

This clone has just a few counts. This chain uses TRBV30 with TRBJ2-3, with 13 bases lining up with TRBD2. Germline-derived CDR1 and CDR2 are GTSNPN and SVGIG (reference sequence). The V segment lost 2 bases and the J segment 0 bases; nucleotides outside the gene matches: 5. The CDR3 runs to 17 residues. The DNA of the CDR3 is TGTGCCTGGAGTACCGGGACTAGCGGGGAGAGCACAGATACGCAGTATTTT. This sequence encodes CAWSTGTSGESTDTQYF.

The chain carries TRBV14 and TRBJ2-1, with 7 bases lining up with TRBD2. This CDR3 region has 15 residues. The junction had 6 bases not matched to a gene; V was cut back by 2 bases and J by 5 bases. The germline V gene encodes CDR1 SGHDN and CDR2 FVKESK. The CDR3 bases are TGTGCCAGCAGCCAAAGCGGGACTGGTAACAATGAGCAGTTCTTC. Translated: CASSQSGTGNNEQFF.

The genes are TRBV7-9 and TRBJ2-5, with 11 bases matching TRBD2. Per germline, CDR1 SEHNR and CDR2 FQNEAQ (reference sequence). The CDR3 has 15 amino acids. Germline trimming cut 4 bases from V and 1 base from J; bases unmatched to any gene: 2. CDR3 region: CASSSGLAGQETQYF. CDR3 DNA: TGTGCCAGCAGCTCCGGACTAGCGGGCCAAGAGACCCAGTACTTC.

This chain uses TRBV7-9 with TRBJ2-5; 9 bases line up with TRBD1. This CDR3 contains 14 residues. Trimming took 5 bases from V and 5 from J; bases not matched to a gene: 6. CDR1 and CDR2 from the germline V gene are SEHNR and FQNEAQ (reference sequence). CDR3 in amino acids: CASSRITGGETQYF. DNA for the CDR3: TGTGCCAGCAGCCGCATTACAGGGGGCGAGACCCAGTACTTC.

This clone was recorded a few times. CDR3 nucleotide sequence: TGTGCCAGCATTAAAACTAGCGAAGGGGAGACCCAGTACTTC. This codes for CASIKTSEGETQYF. The V call is TRBV6-6, the J call TRBJ2-5; 7 nucleotides agree with TRBD2. Germline V gene lookup returns CDR1 MNHNY and CDR2 SVGAGI (reference sequence). V lost 7 bases and J lost 5; bases outside the gene matches: 10. CDR3 size: 14 residues.

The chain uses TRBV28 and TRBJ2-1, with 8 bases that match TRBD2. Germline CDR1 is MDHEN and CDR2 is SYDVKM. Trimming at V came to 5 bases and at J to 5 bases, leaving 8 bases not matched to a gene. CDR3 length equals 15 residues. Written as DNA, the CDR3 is TGTGCCAGCAGTAAAGCGAGTAGCGGGAACAATGAGCAGTTCTTC. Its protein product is CASSKASSGNNEQFF. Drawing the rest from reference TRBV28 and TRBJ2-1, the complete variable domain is DVKVTQSSRYLVKRTGEKVFLECVQDMDHENMFWYRQDPGLGLRLIYFSYDVKMKEKGDIPEGYSVSREKKERFSLILESASTNQTSMYLCASSKASSGNNEQFFGPGTRLTVL.

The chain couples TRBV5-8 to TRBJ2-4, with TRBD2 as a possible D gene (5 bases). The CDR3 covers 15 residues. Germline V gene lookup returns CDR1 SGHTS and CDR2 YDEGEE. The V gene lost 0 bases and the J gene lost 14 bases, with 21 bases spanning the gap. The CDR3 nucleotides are TGTGCCAGCAGCTTGGACTTTAAACTGAGGGCGGGCAAGTACTTC. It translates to CASSLDFKLRAGKYF.

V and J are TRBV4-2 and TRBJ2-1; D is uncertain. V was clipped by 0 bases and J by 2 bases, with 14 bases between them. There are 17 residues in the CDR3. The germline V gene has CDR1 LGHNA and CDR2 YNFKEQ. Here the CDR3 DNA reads TGTGCCAGCAGCCAAGATGGCAGGATAGAACCCTACAATGAGCAGTTCTTC. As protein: CASSQDGRIEPYNEQFF.

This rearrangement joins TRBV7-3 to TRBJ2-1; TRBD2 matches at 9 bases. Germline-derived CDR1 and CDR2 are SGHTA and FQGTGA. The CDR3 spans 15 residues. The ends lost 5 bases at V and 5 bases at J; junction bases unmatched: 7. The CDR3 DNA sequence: TGTGCCAGCAGCCCACTGGCTAGCGGGGACAATGAGCAGTTCTTC. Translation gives CASSPLASGDNEQFF.

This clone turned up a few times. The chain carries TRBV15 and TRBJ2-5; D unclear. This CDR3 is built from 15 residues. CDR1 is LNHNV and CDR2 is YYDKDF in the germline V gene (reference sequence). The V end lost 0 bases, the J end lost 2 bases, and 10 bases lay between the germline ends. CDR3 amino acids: CATSRDVGIQETQYF. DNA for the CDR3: TGTGCCACCAGCAGAGATGTGGGCATACAAGAGACCCAGTACTTC.

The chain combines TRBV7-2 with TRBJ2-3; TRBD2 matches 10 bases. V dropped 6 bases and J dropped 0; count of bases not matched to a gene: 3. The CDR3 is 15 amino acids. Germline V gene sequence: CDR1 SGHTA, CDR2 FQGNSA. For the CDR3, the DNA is TGTGCCAGCAGGCCGACTAGCGGGAGCACAGATACGCAGTATTTT. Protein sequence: CASRPTSGSTDTQYF. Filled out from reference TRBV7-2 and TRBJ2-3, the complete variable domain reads GAGVSQSPSNKVTEKGKDVELRCDPISGHTALYWYRQSLGQGLEFLIYFQGNSAPDKSGLPSDRFSAERTGGSVSTLTIQRTQQEDSAVYLCASRPTSGSTDTQYFGPGTRLTVL.

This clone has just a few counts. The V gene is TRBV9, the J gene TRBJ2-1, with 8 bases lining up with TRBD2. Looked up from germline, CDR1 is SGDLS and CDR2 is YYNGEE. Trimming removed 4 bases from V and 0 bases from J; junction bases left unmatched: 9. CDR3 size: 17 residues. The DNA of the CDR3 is TGTGCCAGCAGCTCCCAGCCCGGGACTAGCTCCTACAATGAGCAGTTCTTC. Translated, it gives CASSSQPGTSSYNEQFF.

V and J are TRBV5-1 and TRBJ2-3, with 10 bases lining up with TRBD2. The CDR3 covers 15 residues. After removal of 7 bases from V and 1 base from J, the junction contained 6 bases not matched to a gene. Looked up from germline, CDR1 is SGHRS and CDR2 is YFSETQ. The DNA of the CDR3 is TGCGCCAGCGGACCCCTAGCGGGAGGCACAGATACGCAGTATTTT. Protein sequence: CASGPLAGGTDTQYF.

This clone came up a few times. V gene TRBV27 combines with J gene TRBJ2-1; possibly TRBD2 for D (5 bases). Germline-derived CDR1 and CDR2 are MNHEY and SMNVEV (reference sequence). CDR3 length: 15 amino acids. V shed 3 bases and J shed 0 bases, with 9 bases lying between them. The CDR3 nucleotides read TGTGCCAGCAGTTTGTCAGCGGCCTCCTACAATGAGCAGTTCTTC. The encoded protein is CASSLSAASYNEQFF.

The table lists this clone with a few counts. The CDR3 DNA reads TGTGCCAGTAGTTCGGGGGGGATCCATGAGCAGTTCTTC. It yields the protein CASSSGGIHEQFF. The chain combines TRBV19 with TRBJ2-1; 8 nucleotides line up with TRBD2. Germline V gene lookup returns CDR1 LNHDA and CDR2 SQIVND (reference sequence). This CDR3 is 13 amino acids long. The V gene end was trimmed by 5 bases and the J gene end by 8 bases; junction bases not matched to a gene: 5.